The present T cell receptor beta chain was sequenced within a study of T cell repertoires in cytomegalovirus infection. Study details: In public TCR beta signatures, there were indications of both CMV infection and matching HLA type. Study observations and caveats: Identification of carriers of CMV plus the relevant HLA was performed using cumulative public TCR beta family frequency. Dominant in the ex vivo response were TCR beta clonotypes restricted by HLA-C and specific for CMV.

TCRdb fed the reads into MiXCR, producing one record per CDR3 protein. The sample holds a few hundred thousand distinct CDR3 sequences, roughly 18% seen once. The CDR3 extends over 14 amino acids. V dropped 2 bases and J dropped 10 bases, with 17 bases sitting between them. Germline V gives CDR1 LGHNA, CDR2 YSLEER. Notes on this clonotype: The antigen remains unidentified.

This chain joins TRBV4-3 and TRBJ1-1; D is unresolved. The sample comprised PBMCs. The clonotype originates from a human donor in good health (CMV status not recorded). Some clones in this sample may be carry-over from other donors' samples. This CDR3 reads CASSQNLGGQVAFF. The DNA of the CDR3 is TGCGCCAGCAGCCAAAATCTAGGAGGGCAAGTAGCTTTCTTT.